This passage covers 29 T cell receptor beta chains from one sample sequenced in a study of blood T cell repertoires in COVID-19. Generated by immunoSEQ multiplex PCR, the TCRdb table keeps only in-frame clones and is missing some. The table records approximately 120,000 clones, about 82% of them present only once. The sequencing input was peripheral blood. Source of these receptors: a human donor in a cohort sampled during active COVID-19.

The CDR3 nucleotides are TGTGCCAGCAGCTTGGCCAGGGACAGTTTTGGGCATCAGCCCCAGCATTTT. Protein sequence: CASSLARDSFGHQPQHF. The gene calls are TRBV5-8 and TRBJ1-5; 7 bases fit TRBD1. CDR3 length: 17 residues. With 0 bases clipped from V and 5 bases from J, the junction kept 11 bases outside the gene matches. CDR1 is SGHTS, CDR2 YDEGEE, per germline.

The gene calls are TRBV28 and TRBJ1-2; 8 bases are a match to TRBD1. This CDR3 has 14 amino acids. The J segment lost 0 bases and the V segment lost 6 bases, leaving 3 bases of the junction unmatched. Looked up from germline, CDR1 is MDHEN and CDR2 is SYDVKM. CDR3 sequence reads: CASSGQGPNYGYTF. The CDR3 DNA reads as TGTGCCAGCAGCGGACAGGGCCCTAACTATGGCTACACCTTC.

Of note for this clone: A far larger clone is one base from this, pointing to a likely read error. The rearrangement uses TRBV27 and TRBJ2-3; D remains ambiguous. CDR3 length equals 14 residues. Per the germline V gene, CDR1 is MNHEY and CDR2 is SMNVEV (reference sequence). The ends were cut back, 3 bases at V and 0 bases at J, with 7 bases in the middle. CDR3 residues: CASSFDTSTDTQYF. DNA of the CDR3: TGTGCCAGCAGTTTCGACACTAGCACAGATACGCAGTATTTT.

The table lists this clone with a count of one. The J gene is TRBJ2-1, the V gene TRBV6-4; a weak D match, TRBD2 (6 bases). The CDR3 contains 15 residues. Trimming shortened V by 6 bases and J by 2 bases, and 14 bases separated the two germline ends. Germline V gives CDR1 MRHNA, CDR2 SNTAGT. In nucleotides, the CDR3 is TGTGCCAGCAGCGGGGAGGACTTGCCCTACAATGAGCAGTTCTTC. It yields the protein CASSGEDLPYNEQFF.

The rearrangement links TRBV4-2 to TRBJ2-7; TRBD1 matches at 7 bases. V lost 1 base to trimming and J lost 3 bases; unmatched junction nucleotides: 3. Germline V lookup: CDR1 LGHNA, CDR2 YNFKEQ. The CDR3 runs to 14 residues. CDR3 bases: TGTGCCAGCAGCCAAGGACAGGGTGACTACGAGCAGTACTTC. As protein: CASSQGQGDYEQYF.

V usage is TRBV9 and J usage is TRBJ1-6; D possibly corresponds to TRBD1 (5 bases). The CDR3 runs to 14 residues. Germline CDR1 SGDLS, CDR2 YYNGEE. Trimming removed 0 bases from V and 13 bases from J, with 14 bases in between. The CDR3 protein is CASSVGNRLSPLHF. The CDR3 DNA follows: TGTGCCAGCAGCGTAGGTAACAGGCTATCTCCCCTCCACTTT.

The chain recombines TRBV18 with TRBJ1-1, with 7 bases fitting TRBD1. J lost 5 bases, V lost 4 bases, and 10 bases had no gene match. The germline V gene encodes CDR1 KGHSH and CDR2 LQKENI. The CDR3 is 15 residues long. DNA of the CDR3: TGTGCCAGCTCACGGAACGGACAGGTTCGGACTGAAGCTTTCTTT. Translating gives CASSRNGQVRTEAFF.

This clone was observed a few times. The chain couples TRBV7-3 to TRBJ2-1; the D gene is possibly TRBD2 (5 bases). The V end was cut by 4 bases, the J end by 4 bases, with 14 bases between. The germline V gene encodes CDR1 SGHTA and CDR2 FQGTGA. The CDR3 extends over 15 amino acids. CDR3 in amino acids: CASSYDAGTYNEQFF. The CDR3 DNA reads TGTGCCAGCAGCTACGATGCGGGTACTTACAATGAGCAGTTCTTC.

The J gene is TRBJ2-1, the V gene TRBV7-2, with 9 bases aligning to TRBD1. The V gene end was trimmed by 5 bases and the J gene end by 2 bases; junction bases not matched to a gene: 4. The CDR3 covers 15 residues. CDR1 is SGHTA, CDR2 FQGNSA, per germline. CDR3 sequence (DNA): TGTGCCAGCAGCGCCCGACAGGGGGCCTACAATGAGCAGTTCTTC. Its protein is CASSARQGAYNEQFF. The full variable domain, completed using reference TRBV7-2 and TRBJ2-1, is GAGVSQSPSNKVTEKGKDVELRCDPISGHTALYWYRQSLGQGLEFLIYFQGNSAPDKSGLPSDRFSAERTGGSVSTLTIQRTQQEDSAVYLCASSARQGAYNEQFFGPGTRLTVL.

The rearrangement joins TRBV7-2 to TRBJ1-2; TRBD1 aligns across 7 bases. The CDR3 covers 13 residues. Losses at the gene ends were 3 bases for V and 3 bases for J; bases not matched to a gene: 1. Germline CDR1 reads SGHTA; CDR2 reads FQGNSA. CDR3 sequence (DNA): TGTGCCAGCAGCTTTGGACAGGACTATGGCTACACCTTC. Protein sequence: CASSFGQDYGYTF.

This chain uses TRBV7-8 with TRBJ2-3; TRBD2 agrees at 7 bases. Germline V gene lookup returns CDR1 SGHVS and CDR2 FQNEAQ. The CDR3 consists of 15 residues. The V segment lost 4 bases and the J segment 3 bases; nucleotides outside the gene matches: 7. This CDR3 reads CASSSGVAGTDTQYF. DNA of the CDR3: TGTGCCAGCAGCTCCGGGGTAGCGGGTACAGATACGCAGTATTTT.

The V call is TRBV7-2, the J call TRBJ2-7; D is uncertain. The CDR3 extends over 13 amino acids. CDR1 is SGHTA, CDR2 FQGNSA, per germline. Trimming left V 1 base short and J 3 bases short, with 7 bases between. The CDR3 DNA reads TGTGCCAGCAGCTTAGACACACGCTACGAGCAGTACTTC. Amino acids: CASSLDTRYEQYF.

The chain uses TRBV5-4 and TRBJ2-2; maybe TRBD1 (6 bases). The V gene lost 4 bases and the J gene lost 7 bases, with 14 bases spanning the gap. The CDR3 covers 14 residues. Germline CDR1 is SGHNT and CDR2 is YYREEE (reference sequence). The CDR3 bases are TGTGCCAGCAGCCTGGGACAATATGGCGGGGAGCTGTTTTTT. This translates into CASSLGQYGGELFF.

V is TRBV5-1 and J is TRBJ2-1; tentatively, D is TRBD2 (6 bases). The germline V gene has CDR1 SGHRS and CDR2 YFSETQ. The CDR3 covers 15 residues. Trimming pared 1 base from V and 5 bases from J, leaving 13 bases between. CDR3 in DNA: TGCGCCAGCAGCTTGCAACCGGGAGCTAACAATGAGCAGTTCTTC. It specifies CASSLQPGANNEQFF. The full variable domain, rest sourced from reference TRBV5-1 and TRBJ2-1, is KAGVTQTPRYLIKTRGQQVTLSCSPISGHRSVSWYQQTPGQGLQFLFEYFSETQRNKGNFPGRFSGRQFSNSRSEMNVSTLELGDSALYLCASSLQPGANNEQFFGPGTRLTVL.

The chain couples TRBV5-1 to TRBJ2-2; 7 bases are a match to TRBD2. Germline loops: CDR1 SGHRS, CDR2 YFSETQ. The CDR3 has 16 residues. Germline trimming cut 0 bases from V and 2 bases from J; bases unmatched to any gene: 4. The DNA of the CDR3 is TGCGCCAGCAGCTTGGAGCGGGGCCTAAACACCGGGGAGCTGTTTTTT. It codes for CASSLERGLNTGELFF.

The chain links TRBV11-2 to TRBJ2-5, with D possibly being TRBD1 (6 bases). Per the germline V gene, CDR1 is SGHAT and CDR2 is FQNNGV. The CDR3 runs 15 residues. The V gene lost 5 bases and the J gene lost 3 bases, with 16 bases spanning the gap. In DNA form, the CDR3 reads TGTGCCAGCAGCCCACCGCGGACAGTAAAAGAGACCCAGTACTTC. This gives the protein CASSPPRTVKETQYF.

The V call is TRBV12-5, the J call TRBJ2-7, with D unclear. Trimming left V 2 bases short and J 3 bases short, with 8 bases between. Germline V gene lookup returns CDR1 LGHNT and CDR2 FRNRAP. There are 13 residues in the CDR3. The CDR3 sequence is CASGLSPGYEQYF. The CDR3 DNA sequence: TGTGCTAGTGGTTTGTCCCCAGGCTACGAGCAGTACTTC.

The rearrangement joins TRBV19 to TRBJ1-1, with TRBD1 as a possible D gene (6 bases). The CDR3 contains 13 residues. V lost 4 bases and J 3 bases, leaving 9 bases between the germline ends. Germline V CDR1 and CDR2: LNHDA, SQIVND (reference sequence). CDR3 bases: TGTGCCAGTAGTACGACAGGATACACTGAAGCTTTCTTT. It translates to CASSTTGYTEAFF.

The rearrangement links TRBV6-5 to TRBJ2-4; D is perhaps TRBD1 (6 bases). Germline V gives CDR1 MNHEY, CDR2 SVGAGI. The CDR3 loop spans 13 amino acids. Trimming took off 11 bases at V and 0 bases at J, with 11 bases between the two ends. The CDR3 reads CASQDRAKNIQYF. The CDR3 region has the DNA TGTGCCTCCCAGGACAGAGCCAAAAACATTCAGTACTTC.

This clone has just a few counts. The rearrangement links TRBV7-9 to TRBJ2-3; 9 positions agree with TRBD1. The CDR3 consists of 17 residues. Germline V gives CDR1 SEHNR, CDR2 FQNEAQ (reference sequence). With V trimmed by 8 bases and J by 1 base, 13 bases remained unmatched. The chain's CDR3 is CASAGTGHTGRTDTQYF. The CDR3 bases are TGTGCCAGCGCCGGGACAGGGCATACGGGTCGCACAGATACGCAGTATTTT.

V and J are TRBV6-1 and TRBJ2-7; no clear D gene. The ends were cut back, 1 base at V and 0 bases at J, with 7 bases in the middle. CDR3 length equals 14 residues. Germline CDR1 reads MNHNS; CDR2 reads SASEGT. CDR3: CASSEGRSSYEQYF. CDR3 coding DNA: TGTGCCAGCAGTGAAGGCAGATCCTCCTACGAGCAGTACTTC.

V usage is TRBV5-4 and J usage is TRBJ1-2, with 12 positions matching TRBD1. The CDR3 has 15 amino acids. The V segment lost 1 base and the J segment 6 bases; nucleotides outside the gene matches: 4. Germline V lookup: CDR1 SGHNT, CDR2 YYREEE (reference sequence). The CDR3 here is CASSLWGTGGDGYTF. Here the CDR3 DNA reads TGTGCCAGCAGCTTGTGGGGGACAGGGGGCGATGGCTACACCTTC.

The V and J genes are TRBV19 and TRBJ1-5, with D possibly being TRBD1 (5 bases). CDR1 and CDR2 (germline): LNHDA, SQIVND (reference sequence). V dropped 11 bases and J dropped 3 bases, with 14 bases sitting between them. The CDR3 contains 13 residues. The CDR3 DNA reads TGTGCCGGTGGGGCAGGGAACAATCAGCCCCAGCATTTT. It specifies CAGGAGNNQPQHF. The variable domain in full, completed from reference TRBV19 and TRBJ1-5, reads DGGITQSPKYLFRKEGQNVTLSCEQNLNHDAMYWYRQDPGQGLRLIYYSQIVNDFQKGDIAEGYSVSREKKESFPLTVTSAQKNPTAFYLCAGGAGNNQPQHFGDGTRLSIL.

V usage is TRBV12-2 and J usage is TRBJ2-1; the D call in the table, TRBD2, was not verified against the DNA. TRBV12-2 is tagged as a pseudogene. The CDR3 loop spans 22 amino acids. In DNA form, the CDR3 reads TGTGCAAGTCGCTTAGATAACCGGGGACTAGCGGGAGGGCCTGTTTACTACAATGAGCAGTTCTTC. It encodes CASRLDNRGLAGGPVYYNEQFF.

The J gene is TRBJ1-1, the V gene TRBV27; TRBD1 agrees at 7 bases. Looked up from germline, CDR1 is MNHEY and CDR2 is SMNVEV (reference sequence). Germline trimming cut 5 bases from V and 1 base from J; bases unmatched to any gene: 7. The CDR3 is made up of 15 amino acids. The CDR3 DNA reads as TGTGCCAGCAGTAGTAGGGACAGACCGAACACTGAAGCTTTCTTT. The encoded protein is CASSSRDRPNTEAFF.

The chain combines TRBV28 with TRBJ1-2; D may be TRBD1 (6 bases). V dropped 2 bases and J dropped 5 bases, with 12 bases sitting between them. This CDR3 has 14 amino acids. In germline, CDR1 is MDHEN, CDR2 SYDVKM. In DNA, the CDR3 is TGTGCCAGCAGTTTAGGGGGACACAGATATGGCTACACCTTC. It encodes CASSLGGHRYGYTF.

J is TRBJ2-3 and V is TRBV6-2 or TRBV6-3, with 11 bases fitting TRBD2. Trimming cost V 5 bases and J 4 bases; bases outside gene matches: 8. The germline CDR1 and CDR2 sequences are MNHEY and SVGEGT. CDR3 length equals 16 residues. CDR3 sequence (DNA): TGTGCCAGCAGTATTACTAGCGGGAGTGGGGCAGATACGCAGTATTTT. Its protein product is CASSITSGSGADTQYF.

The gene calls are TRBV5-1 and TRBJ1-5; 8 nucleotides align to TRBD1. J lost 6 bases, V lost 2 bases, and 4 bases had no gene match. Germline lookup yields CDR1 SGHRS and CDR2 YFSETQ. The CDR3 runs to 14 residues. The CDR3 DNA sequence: TGCGCCAGCAGCTTTCAAACAGGGGGTCAGCCCCAGCATTTT. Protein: CASSFQTGGQPQHF.

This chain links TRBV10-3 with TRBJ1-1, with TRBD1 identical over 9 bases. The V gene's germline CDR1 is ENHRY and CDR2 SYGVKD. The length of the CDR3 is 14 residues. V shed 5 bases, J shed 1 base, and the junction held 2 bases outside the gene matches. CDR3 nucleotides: TGTGCCATCAGTCTACAGGGGGCGAACACTGAAGCTTTCTTT. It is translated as CAISLQGANTEAFF.